One sample yielded the 11 T cell receptor beta chains listed below, sequenced in a study of pediatric ulcerative colitis. The table came from immunoSEQ multiplex PCR; TCRdb's copy has only in-frame clones and leaves some out. Here the sample spans under 45,000 clones, less than 85% being singletons. The sequenced material came from blood. Receptor source: a girl under 18 with moderate ulcerative colitis.

The genes are TRBV7-2 and TRBJ2-2; perhaps TRBD2 as D (5 bases). The CDR3 is 15 amino acids. Germline V CDR1 and CDR2: SGHTA, FQGNSA. Trimming stripped 2 bases from V and 3 bases from J, with 10 bases between. The CDR3 here is CASSLQTGDTGELFF. The CDR3 DNA reads TGTGCCAGCAGCTTACAGACCGGGGACACCGGGGAGCTGTTTTTT.

This chain connects TRBV11-3 to TRBJ2-3; TRBD2 agrees at 8 bases. This CDR3 region has 16 residues. Germline CDR1 reads SGHNT; CDR2 reads YENEEA. The V and J ends lost 5 bases and 4 bases, in that order; junction bases with no gene match: 11. CDR3 region: CASSQRSGGPSDTQYF. The CDR3 nucleotides are TGTGCCAGCAGCCAGAGGTCGGGAGGGCCATCAGATACGCAGTATTTT.

The V and J genes are TRBV4-2 and TRBJ2-3, with D hard to call. V lost 1 base, J lost 6 bases, and 14 bases lay in between. From germline, CDR1 is LGHNA and CDR2 YNFKEQ. The CDR3 sequence is 15 residues long. CDR3 sequence: CASSQAYLSQDTQYF. The DNA of the CDR3 is TGTGCCAGCAGCCAAGCATATCTTTCTCAGGATACGCAGTATTTT.

The rearrangement joins TRBV5-4 to TRBJ2-2; 10 bases align to TRBD1. The ends lost 6 bases at V and 6 bases at J; junction bases unmatched: 11. CDR3 length equals 16 residues. Per the germline V gene, CDR1 is SGHNT and CDR2 is YYREEE (reference sequence). The CDR3 sequence: CASTAGDRGLAGELFF. The CDR3 DNA sequence: TGTGCCAGCACCGCAGGCGACAGGGGGCTTGCCGGGGAGCTGTTTTTT.

This clone came up once. The DNA of the CDR3 is TGTGCCAGCAGCTTGCCTACAGGTTACGAGCAGTACTTC. Translating it yields CASSLPTGYEQYF. The rearrangement links TRBV5-5 to TRBJ2-7; possibly TRBD1 for D (5 bases). Germline-derived CDR1 and CDR2 are SGHKS and YYEKEE (reference sequence). The CDR3 spans 13 residues. Trimming shortened V by 1 base and J by 4 bases, and 9 bases separated the two germline ends.

This chain joins TRBV4-3 and TRBJ2-7; 8 bases map to TRBD2. The CDR3 runs to 15 residues. V was clipped by 4 bases and J by 4 bases; unmatched bases: 9. Germline loops: CDR1 LGHNA, CDR2 YSLEER. The CDR3 nucleotides are TGCGCCAGCAGCCTTGCCCGGGGGGGTTCTTACGAGCAGTACTTC. The encoded protein is CASSLARGGSYEQYF.

The V call is TRBV5-4, the J call TRBJ2-7, with D possibly matching TRBD1 (6 bases). Germline CDR1 reads SGHNT; CDR2 reads YYREEE (reference sequence). The V end lost 2 bases, the J end lost 2 bases, and 8 bases lay between the germline ends. The CDR3 totals 13 residues. In nucleotides, the CDR3 is TGTGCCAGCAGCTTTGGACAGACCTACGAGCAGTACTTC. It yields the protein CASSFGQTYEQYF.

This rearrangement joins TRBV5-5 to TRBJ2-5; 8 bases are a match to TRBD1. Germline CDR1 is SGHKS and CDR2 is YYEKEE (reference sequence). This CDR3 spans 17 amino acids. J gave up 4 bases and V 2 bases, and 13 bases lay outside the gene matches. The CDR3: CASSLNVRDRLPETQYF. The CDR3 bases are TGTGCCAGCAGCTTAAACGTGCGGGACAGGCTTCCAGAGACCCAGTACTTC.

The chain links TRBV10-3 to TRBJ2-1; possible D gene TRBD2, 6 bases. CDR3 length equals 19 residues. Germline-derived CDR1 and CDR2 are ENHRY and SYGVKD. V shed 2 bases and J shed 0 bases, with 20 bases lying between them. The CDR3 nucleotides are TGTGCCATCAGTGAGCGGGGCAGTTTAGCGGCCTTCTCCTACAATGAGCAGTTCTTC. Protein sequence: CAISERGSLAAFSYNEQFF.

J is TRBJ1-2 and V is TRBV28, with a weak D call TRBD1 (5 bases). Germline loops: CDR1 MDHEN, CDR2 SYDVKM. The CDR3 is 16 residues long. With 1 base removed from V and 3 bases from J, the gap between germline ends came to 15 bases. The CDR3 coding sequence is TGTGCCAGCAGTTTATCCATGCGACAGAACGACTATGGCTACACCTTC. It is translated as CASSLSMRQNDYGYTF.

The chain links TRBV30 to TRBJ1-1, with D perhaps matching TRBD1 (6 bases). The V end was cut by 2 bases, the J end by 1 base, with 8 bases between. Germline V gene data show CDR1 as GTSNPN and CDR2 as SVGIG (reference sequence). The CDR3 totals 13 residues. CDR3 sequence (DNA): TGTGCCTGGAGTCTACAGGGGAACACTGAAGCTTTCTTT. Translating gives CAWSLQGNTEAFF.